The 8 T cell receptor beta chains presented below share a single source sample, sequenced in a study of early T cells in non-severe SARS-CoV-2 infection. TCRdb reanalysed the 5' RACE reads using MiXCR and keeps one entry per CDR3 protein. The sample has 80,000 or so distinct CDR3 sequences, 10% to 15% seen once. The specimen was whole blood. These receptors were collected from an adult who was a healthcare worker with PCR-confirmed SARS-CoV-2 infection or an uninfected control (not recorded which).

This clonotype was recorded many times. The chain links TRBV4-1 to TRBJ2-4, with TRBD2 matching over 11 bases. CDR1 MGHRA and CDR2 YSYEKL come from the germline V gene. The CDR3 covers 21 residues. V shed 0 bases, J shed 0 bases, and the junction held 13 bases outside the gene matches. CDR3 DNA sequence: TGCGCCAGCAGCCAAGATTGGACCCCGGCTAGCGGGAGGTTAGCCAAAAACATTCAGTACTTC. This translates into CASSQDWTPASGRLAKNIQYF.

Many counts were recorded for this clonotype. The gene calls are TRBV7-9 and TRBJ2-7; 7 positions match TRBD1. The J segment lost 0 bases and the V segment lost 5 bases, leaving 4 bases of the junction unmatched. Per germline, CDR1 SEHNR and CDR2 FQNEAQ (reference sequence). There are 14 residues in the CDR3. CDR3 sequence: CASSPDRDSYEQYF. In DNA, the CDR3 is TGTGCCAGCAGCCCCGACAGGGACTCCTACGAGCAGTACTTC.

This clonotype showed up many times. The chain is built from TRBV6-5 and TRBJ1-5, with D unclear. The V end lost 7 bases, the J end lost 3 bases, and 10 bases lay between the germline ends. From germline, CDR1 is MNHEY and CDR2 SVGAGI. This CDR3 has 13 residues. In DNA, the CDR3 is TGTGCCAGCAACCTCTCACCCAATCAGCCCCAGCATTTT. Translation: CASNLSPNQPQHF.

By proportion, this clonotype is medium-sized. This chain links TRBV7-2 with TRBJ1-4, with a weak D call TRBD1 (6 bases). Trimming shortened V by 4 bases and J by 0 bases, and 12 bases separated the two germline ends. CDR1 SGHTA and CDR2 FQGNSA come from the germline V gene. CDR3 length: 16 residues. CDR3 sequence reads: CASSSHRASTNEKLFF. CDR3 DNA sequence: TGTGCCAGCAGCTCCCACAGGGCTTCAACTAATGAAAAACTGTTTTTT.

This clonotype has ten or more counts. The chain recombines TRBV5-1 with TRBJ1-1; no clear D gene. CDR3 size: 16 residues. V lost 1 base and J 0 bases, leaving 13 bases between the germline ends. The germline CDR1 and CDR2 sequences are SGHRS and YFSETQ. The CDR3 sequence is CASSLFGERLNTEAFF. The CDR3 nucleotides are TGCGCCAGCAGCTTGTTCGGGGAACGACTGAACACTGAAGCTTTCTTT.

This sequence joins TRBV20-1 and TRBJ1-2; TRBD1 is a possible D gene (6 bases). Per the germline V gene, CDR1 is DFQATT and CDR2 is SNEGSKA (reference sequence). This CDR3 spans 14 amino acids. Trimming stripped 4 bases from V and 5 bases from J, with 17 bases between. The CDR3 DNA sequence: TGCAGTGCTACTTCAGGTGACAGGAGTTATGGCTACACCTTC. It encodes CSATSGDRSYGYTF.

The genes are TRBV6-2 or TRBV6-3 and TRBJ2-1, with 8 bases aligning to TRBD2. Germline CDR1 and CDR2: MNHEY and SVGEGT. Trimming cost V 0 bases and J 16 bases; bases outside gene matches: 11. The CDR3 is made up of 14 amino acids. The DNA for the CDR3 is TGTGCCAGCAGTTACTCCGGTCGGGAGGGCCAACTATTCTTC. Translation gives CASSYSGREGQLFF.

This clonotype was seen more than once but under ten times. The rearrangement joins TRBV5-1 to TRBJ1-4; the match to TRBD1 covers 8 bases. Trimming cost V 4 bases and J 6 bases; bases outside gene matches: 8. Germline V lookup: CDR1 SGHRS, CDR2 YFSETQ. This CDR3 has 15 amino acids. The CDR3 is CASSPRAGGDEKLFF. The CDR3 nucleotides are TGCGCCAGCAGCCCCCGCGCAGGGGGCGATGAAAAACTGTTTTTT.